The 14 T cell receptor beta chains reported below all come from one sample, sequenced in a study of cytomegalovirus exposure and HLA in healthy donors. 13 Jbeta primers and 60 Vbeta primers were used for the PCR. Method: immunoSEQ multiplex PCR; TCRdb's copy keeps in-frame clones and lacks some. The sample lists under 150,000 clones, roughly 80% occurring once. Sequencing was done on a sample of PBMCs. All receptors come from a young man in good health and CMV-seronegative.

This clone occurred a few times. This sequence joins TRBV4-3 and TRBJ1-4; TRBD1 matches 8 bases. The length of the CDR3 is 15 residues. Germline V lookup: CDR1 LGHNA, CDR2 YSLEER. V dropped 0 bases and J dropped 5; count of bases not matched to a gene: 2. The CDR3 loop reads CASSQDRQGNEKLFF. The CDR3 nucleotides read TGCGCCAGCAGCCAAGACAGACAGGGGAATGAAAAACTGTTTTTT.

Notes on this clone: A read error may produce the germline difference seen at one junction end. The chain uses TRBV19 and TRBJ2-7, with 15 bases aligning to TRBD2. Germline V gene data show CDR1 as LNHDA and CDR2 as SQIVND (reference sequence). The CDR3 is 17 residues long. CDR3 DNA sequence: TGTGCCGGTAGCCCCGGGACTAGCGGGGGGCCCTCCTACGAGCAGTACTTC. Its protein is CAGSPGTSGGPSYEQYF.

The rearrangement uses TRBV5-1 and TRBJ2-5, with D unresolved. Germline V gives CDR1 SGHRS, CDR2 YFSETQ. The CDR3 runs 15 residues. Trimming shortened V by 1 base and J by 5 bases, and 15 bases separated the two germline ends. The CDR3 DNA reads TGCGCCAGCAGCTTGAGGAGACGGAGTAGGGAGACCCAGTACTTC. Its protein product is CASSLRRRSRETQYF.

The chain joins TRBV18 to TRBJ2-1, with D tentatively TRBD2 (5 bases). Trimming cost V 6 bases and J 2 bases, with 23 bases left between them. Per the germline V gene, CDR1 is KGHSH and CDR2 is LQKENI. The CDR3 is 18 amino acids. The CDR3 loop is CASSTSDGETYPYNEQFF. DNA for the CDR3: TGTGCCAGCTCGACCTCCGACGGGGAGACATACCCCTACAATGAGCAGTTCTTC.

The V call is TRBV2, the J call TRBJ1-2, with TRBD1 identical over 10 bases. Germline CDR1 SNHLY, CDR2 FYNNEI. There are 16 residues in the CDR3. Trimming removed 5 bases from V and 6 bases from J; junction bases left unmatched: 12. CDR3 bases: TGTGCCAGCAGTCCAAAACCGGGACAGGGGCCCGATGGCTACACCTTC. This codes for CASSPKPGQGPDGYTF.

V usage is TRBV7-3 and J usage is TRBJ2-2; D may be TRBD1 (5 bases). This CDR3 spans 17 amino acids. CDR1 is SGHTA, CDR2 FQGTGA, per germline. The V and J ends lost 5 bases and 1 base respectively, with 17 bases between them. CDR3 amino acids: CASSENPGWENTGELFF. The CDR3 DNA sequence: TGTGCCAGCAGCGAAAACCCAGGGTGGGAGAACACCGGGGAGCTGTTTTTT.

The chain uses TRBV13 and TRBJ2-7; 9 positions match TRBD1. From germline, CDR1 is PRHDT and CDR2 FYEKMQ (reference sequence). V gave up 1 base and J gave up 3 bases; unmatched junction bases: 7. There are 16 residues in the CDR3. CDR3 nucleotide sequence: TGTGCCAGCAGCTTAGCCGACAGGGGGACCCTCTACGAGCAGTACTTC. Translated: CASSLADRGTLYEQYF. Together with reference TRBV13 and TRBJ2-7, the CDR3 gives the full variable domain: AAGVIQSPRHLIKEKRETATLKCYPIPRHDTVYWYQQGPGQDPQFLISFYEKMQSDKGSIPDRFSAQQFSDYHSELNMSSLELGDSALYFCASSLADRGTLYEQYFGPGTRLTVT.

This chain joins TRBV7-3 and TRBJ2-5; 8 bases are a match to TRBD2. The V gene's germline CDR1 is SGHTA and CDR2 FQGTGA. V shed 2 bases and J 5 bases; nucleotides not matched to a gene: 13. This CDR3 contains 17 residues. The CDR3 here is CASSLPPQRGKQETQYF. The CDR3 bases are TGTGCCAGCAGCTTACCCCCCCAGCGGGGGAAGCAGGAGACCCAGTACTTC.

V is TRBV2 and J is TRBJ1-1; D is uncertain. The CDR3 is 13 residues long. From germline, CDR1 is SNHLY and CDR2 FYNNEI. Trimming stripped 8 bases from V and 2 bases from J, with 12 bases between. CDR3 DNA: TGTGCCAGCGGCACAAACCTTAACACTGAAGCTTTCTTT. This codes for CASGTNLNTEAFF.

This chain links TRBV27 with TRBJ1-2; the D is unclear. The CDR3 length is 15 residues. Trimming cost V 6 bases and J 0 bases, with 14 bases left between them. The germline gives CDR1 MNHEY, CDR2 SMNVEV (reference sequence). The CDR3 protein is CASRRGGGSNYGYTF. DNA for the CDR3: TGTGCCAGCAGGAGAGGTGGCGGCTCTAACTATGGCTACACCTTC.

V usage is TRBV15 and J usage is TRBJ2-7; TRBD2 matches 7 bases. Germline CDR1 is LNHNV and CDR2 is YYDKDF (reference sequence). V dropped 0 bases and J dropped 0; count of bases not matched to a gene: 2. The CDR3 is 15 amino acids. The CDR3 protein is CATSRDGGSSYEQYF. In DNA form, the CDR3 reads TGTGCCACCAGCAGAGATGGCGGGAGCTCCTACGAGCAGTACTTC.

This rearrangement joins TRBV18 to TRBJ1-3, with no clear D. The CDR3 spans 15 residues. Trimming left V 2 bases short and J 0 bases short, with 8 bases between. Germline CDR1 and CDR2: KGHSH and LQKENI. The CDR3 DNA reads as TGTGCCAGCTCACCAGACTCCGCCTCTGGAAACACCATATATTTT. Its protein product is CASSPDSASGNTIYF.

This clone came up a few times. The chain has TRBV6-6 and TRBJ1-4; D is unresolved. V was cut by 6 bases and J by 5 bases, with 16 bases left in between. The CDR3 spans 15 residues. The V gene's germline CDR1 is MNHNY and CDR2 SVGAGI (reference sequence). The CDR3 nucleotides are TGTGCCAGCAGGGAGCTCTCGGGGATAAATGAAAAACTGTTTTTT. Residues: CASRELSGINEKLFF.

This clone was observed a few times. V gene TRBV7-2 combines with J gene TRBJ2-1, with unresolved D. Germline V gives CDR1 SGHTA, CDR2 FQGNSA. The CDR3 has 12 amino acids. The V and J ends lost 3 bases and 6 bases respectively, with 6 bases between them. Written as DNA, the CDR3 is TGTGCCAGCAGCTTCAATAGCAATGAGCAGTTCTTC. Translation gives CASSFNSNEQFF.